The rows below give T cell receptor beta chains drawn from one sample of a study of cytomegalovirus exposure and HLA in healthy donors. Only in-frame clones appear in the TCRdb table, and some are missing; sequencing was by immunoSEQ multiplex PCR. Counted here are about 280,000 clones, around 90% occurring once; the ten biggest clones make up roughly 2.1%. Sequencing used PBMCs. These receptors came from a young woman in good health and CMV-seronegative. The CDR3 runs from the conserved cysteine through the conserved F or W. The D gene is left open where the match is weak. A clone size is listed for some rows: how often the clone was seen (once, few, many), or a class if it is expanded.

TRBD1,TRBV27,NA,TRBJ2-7,TGTGCCAGCAGTTTAAACAGGGGTTACGAGCAGTACTTC,CASSLNRGYEQYF
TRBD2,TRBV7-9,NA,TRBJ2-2,TGTTCCAGCAGCATGAAGACTAGCGGGGGCCGCTTTACCGGGGAGCTGTTTTTT,CSSSMKTSGGRFTGELFF
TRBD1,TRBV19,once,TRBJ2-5,TGTGCCTCCAGGACAGGGCTGGGGACCCAGTACTTC,CASRTGLGTQYF
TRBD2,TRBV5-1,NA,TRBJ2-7,TGCGCCAGCAGCTTGATGTACCACCCCGGGACTAGCGGGGGGGTATACGAGCAGTACTTC,CASSLMYHPGTSGGVYEQYF
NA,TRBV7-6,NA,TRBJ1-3,TGTGCCAGCAGCTCCCAGGACTCTGGAAACACCATATATTTT,CASSSQDSGNTIYF
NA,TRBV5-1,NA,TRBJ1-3,TGCGCCAGCAGCTACAGCTCTGGAAACACCATATATTTT,CASSYSSGNTIYF
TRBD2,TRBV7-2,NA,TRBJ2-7,TGTGCCAGCAGCTTTAGCGGGGCGACCTACGAGCAGTACTTC,CASSFSGATYEQYF
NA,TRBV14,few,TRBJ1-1,TGTGCCAGCAACAGGGAGATATACACTGAAGCTTTCTTT,CASNREIYTEAFF
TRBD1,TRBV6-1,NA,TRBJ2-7,TGTGCCAGCAGGGGCGACAGGGCGCAGATGGACGAGCAGTACTTC,CASRGDRAQMDEQYF
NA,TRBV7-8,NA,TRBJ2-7,TGCGCCAGCAGCCAGACAGTAAACTACGAGCAGTACTTC,CASSQTVNYEQYF
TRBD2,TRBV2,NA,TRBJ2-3,TGTGCCAGCCCCGGAGGGACTAGCGGGAGCCCCCATACGCAGTATTTT,CASPGGTSGSPHTQYF
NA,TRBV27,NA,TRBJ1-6,TGTGCCGGCCGGGTACAAAATTCACCCCTCCACTTT,CAGRVQNSPLHF
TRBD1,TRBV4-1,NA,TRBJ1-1,TGCGCCAGCAGCCACCGCCGGCGACAGGGGGGGGAGAAGAACACTGAAGCTTTCTTT,CASSHRRRQGGEKNTEAFF
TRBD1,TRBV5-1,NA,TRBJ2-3,TGCGCCAGCACAAGGGACAGCGCTAGCACAGATACGCAGTATTTT,CASTRDSASTDTQYF
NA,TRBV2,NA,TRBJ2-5,TGTGCCAGCAGTAATGGGCAGGGAAAAGAGACCCAGTACTTC,CASSNGQGKETQYF
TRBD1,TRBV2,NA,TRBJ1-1,TGTGCCAGCAGCCCGGACAGGATCACTGAAGCTTTCTTT,CASSPDRITEAFF
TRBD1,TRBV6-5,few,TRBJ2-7,TGTGCCAGCAGACCCACAGGGGCCTACGAGCAGTACTTC,CASRPTGAYEQYF
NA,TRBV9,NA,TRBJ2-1,TGTGCCAGCAGCGTAGGAAGGACACCGAGCTCCTACAATGAGCAGTTCTTC,CASSVGRTPSSYNEQFF
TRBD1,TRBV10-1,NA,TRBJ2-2,TGCGCCAGCAGTCAAACAGGGGGCCCGAACACCGGGGAGCTGTTTTTT,CASSQTGGPNTGELFF
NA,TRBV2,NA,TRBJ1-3,TGTGCCAGCAGTGACGGACTGACCTCTGGAAACACCATATATTTT,CASSDGLTSGNTIYF
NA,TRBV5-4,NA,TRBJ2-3,TGTGCCAGCAGCTTGGGGAGGTGGAGCACAGATACGCAGTATTTT,CASSLGRWSTDTQYF
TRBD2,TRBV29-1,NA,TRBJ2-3,TGCAGCGTTACAAAGCGGGGGGGCCTCGCAGATACGCAGTATTTT,CSVTKRGGLADTQYF
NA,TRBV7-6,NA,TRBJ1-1,TGTGCCAGCAGCTTAGCGAAGAGGACAGACAATGGGAACACTGAAGCTTTCTTT,CASSLAKRTDNGNTEAFF
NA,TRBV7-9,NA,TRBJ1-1,TGTGCCGGTGGGGGGGGGATGGACACTGAAGCTTTCTTT,CAGGGGMDTEAFF
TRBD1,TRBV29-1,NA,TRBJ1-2,TGCAGCGTACCTACATCGGACAGGGAGAGATCCGACTATGGCTACACCTTC,CSVPTSDRERSDYGYTF
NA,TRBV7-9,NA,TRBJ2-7,TGTGCCAGCAGCTTGCCAGGTACCTACGAGCAGTACTTC,CASSLPGTYEQYF
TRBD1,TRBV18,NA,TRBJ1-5,TGTGCCAGCTCCCCCAGGGACAGGGGAAATCTCAATCAGCCCCAGCATTTT,CASSPRDRGNLNQPQHF
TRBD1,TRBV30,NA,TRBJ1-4,TGTGCCTGGACCGGGACAGCCACTAATGAAAAACTGTTTTTT,CAWTGTATNEKLFF
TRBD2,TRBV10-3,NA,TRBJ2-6,TGTGCCATCAGTGTTAGCGGGGGCTCCTCTGGGGCCAACGTCCTGACTTTC,CAISVSGGSSGANVLTF
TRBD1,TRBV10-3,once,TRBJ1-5,TGTGCCATCAGCGACAGGGGCGGGGATCAGCCCCAGCATTTT,CAISDRGGDQPQHF
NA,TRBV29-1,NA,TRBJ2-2,TGCAGCGTTGAGAGAGGGACCGGGGAGCTGTTTTTT,CSVERGTGELFF
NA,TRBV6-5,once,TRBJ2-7,TGTGCCAGCAGTTACTCGGCGGATTCGGACTACGAGCAGTACTTC,CASSYSADSDYEQYF
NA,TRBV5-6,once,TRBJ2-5,TGTGCCAGCACCCGTCGACTAACACAAGAGACCCAGTACTTC,CASTRRLTQETQYF
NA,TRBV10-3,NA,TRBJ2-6,TGTGCCATCAGTGATACAGGGAGTGGGACTGGGGCCAACGTCCTGACTTTC,CAISDTGSGTGANVLTF
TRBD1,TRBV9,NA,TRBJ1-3,TGTGCCAGCAGCGTTTCGGACAGGGACTCTGGAAACACCATATATTTT,CASSVSDRDSGNTIYF
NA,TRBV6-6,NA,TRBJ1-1,TGTGCCAGCAGTTACCCCGGGGGATCCACTGAAGCTTTCTTT,CASSYPGGSTEAFF
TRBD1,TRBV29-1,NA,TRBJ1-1,TGCAGCGTCCCGACAGGGATCTTGAACACTGAAGCTTTCTTT,CSVPTGILNTEAFF
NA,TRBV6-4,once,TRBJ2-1,TGTGCCAGCAGCGAGGGTGGGGGGGGCGTCAATGAGCAGTTCTTC,CASSEGGGGVNEQFF
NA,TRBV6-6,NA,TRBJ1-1,TGTGCCAGCAGTGGCCGGACAGAAAACACTGAAGCTTTCTTT,CASSGRTENTEAFF
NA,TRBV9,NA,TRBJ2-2,TGTGCCAGCAGTCAGAACACCGGGGAGCTGTTTTTT,CASSQNTGELFF
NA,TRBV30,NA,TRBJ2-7,TGTGCCTGGAGCTCCATACACCGGGGTGTCTACGAGCAGTACTTC,CAWSSIHRGVYEQYF
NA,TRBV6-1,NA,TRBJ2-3,TGTGCCACCCAATCCGGGACTAGCACAGATACGCAGTATTTT,CATQSGTSTDTQYF
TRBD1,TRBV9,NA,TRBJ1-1,TGTGCCAGCAGCATGTCCACAGGGGGCGCGGACACTGAAGCTTTCTTT,CASSMSTGGADTEAFF
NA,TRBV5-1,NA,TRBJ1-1,TGCGCCAGCAGCTTCGCCGCTGAGGGTATCACTGAAGCTTTCTTT,CASSFAAEGITEAFF
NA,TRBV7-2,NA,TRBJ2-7,TGTGCCAGCAGCTTAAGAGCCATAGGAGTCGAGCAGTACTTC,CASSLRAIGVEQYF
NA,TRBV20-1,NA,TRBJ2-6,TGCAGTGCCGAGGGGGCCAACGTCCTGACTTTC,CSAEGANVLTF
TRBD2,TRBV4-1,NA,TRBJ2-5,TGCGCCAGCAGCCCTCGGCGGGGGACCCAAGAGACCCAGTACTTC,CASSPRRGTQETQYF
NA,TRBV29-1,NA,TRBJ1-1,TGCAGCGTCAAGGACAGCTCGAACACTGAAGCTTTCTTT,CSVKDSSNTEAFF